This T cell receptor (beta chain) appears in the sequencing data of a study of T cells after yellow fever vaccination. Study-wide context: Libraries from low-cell-number fractions were prepared with the SMART-Seq v4 Ultra Low Input RNA kit. Notes on the study in general: Once the booster was given, most primary-vaccination clones reappeared, at roughly 96% for CD4 and around 90% for CD8.

The CDR3 loop spans 15 amino acids. The V gene lost 0 bases and the J gene lost 4 bases, with 13 bases spanning the gap. The germline CDR1 and CDR2 sequences are SGHRS and YFSETQ. In this sample, this clonotype turned up many times. Its antigen is undetermined. TCRdb re-called the 5' RACE reads through MiXCR, storing one row per CDR3 protein. The sample lists more than 90,000 distinct CDR3 sequences, 6.5% to 9% occurring once. This clonotype was sampled from a man between 18 and 29 years old who received the YFV17D yellow fever vaccine. The sample in question was CD4+ T cells sorted from PBMCs, obtained about 41 days after the first yellow fever vaccination. The V gene is TRBV5-1, the J gene TRBJ1-1, with D maybe TRBD1 (6 bases). In DNA form, the CDR3 reads TGCGCCAGCAGCTTGGACGAAGCCAGGGGCACTGAAGCTTTCTTT. Amino acids: CASSLDEARGTEAFF.